These 29 T cell receptor beta chains originate from one sample sequenced in a study of T cell clonality in common variable immunodeficiency. The repertoire was sequenced with immunoSEQ multiplex PCR; TCRdb's copy has only in-frame clones and lacks some. The sample contains 30,000 to 40,000 clones, none of them singletons. The sample comprised peripheral blood mononuclear cells. These receptors were obtained from a person aged 18 to 70 in good health.

This clone showed up just a few times. The read ends 3 residues before the CDR3 terminus; that terminus is restored from the germline J gene. The V and J genes are TRBV2 and TRBJ2-2, with 8 bases matching TRBD2. CDR1 is SNHLY and CDR2 is FYNNEI in the germline V gene. V was clipped by 7 bases and J by 9 bases; unmatched bases: 4. The CDR3 sequence is 12 residues long. The CDR3 spells CASTGGGRELFF. The part of the CDR3 DNA that was read is TGTGCCAGCACCGGGGGGGGGAGGGAG.

This clone was detected many times. The CDR3 end lies 3 residues beyond the end of the read and is filled in from the germline J gene. The rearrangement joins TRBV19 to TRBJ2-3, with D perhaps TRBD2 (6 bases). Looked up from germline, CDR1 is LNHDA and CDR2 is SQIVND (reference sequence). This CDR3 is built from 16 residues. Trimming stripped 5 bases from V and 4 bases from J, with 19 bases between. CDR3: CASSESGVALPDTQYF. The CDR3 bases that were read are TGTGCCAGTAGTGAGTCGGGGGTGGCGTTGCCAGATACG.

This clone was seen a few times. The read comes to an end 3 residues before the CDR3 does, leaving the germline J gene to fill in the end. The V gene is TRBV2, the J gene TRBJ1-1; a weak D match, TRBD1 (6 bases). Per germline, CDR1 SNHLY and CDR2 FYNNEI. The CDR3 has 15 amino acids. V was trimmed by 4 bases and J by 7 bases, leaving 19 bases between them. The sequenced CDR3 bases are TGTGCCAGCAGTGGGACGCTGGGGGCATGGGATGAA. Translated, it gives CASSGTLGAWDE. The entire CDR3 reads CASSGTLGAWDEAFF.

This clone has ten or more counts. The sequenced fragment ends 3 residues before the CDR3 boundary, so the rest is inferred from the germline J gene. This chain uses TRBV4-2 with TRBJ2-7, with 8 bases identical to TRBD2. The germline CDR1 and CDR2 sequences are LGHNA and YNFKEQ. There are 17 residues in the CDR3. V dropped 4 bases and J dropped 3; count of bases not matched to a gene: 14. The sequenced CDR3 bases are TGTGCCAGCAGCCCCCAGGTGGGAGCGGGAGATATCTACGAG. It translates to CASSPQVGAGDIYE. The whole CDR3 sequence is CASSPQVGAGDIYEQYF.

This clone was found many times. The read terminates 3 residues before the CDR3 end, so the remaining end is supplied by the germline J gene. This rearrangement joins TRBV19 to TRBJ2-1; tentative D call: TRBD2 (5 bases). Per the germline V gene, CDR1 is LNHDA and CDR2 is SQIVND (reference sequence). Trimming removed 6 bases from V and 6 bases from J, with 12 bases in between. The CDR3 has 13 amino acids. Incomplete CDR3 DNA: TGTGCCAGTAGCCCCGGGGTCAGCAATGAG. Translation gives CASSPGVSNE. The CDR3 reads in full as CASSPGVSNEQFF. The full variable domain, in which reference TRBV19 and TRBJ2-1 provide the parts outside the CDR3, is DGGITQSPKYLFRKEGQNVTLSCEQNLNHDAMYWYRQDPGQGLRLIYYSQIVNDFQKGDIAEGYSVSREKKESFPLTVTSAQKNPTAFYLCASSPGVSNEQFFGPGTRLTVL.

This clone was observed at least ten times. The read terminates 3 residues ahead of where the CDR3 ends, so the germline J gene completes it. The genes are TRBV27 and TRBJ2-3, with 14 bases aligning to TRBD2. Trimming removed 4 bases from V and 3 bases from J; junction bases left unmatched: 9. The CDR3 contains 18 residues. Germline V gives CDR1 MNHEY, CDR2 SMNVEV (reference sequence). This CDR3 is CASSYTLRTSGRTDTQYF. The CDR3 bases that were read are TGTGCCAGCAGTTATACCCTTCGGACTAGCGGGAGGACAGATACG.

This clone has at least ten counts. The read falls 3 residues short of the CDR3 end, and the missing part is taken from the germline J gene. The V and J genes are TRBV2 and TRBJ2-1; D perhaps matches TRBD2 (5 bases). This CDR3 contains 17 residues. Trimming stripped 6 bases from V and 0 bases from J, with 18 bases between. Germline CDR1 is SNHLY and CDR2 is FYNNEI. The covered CDR3 bases are TGTGCCAGCAGAGAGCCTTCGAACCGGGGCTCCTACAATGAG. This translates into CASREPSNRGSYNE. The entire CDR3 protein is CASREPSNRGSYNEQFF.

This clone has just a few counts. The CDR3 extends 3 residues past the end of the read, so its final part is completed from the germline J gene. The chain uses TRBV7-9 and TRBJ1-1; D remains ambiguous. From germline, CDR1 is SEHNR and CDR2 FQNEAQ (reference sequence). The CDR3 length is 14 residues. The sequenced CDR3 bases are TGTGCCAGCATGGAGGACTTAGTGGCAGAGACC. Translation: CASMEDLVAET. The full CDR3 protein reads CASMEDLVAETAFF.

This clone has ten or more counts. The CDR3 extends 3 residues past the end of the read, so its final part is completed from the germline J gene. The rearrangement links TRBV2 to TRBJ2-2, with TRBD1 matching 7 bases. Per the germline V gene, CDR1 is SNHLY and CDR2 is FYNNEI. CDR3 length equals 14 residues. The trim removed 5 bases at V and 1 base at J, leaving 1 base unmatched. CDR3 loop: CASSRQGNTGELFF. The DNA read from the CDR3 is TGTGCCAGCAGTAGACAGGGGAACACCGGGGAG.

This clone was counted ten times or more. The read ends 3 residues shy of where the CDR3 ends; the end is completed using the germline J gene. V and J are TRBV18 and TRBJ2-2, with 10 bases identical to TRBD1. Germline loops: CDR1 KGHSH, CDR2 LQKENI. Germline trimming cut 4 bases from V and 6 bases from J; bases unmatched to any gene: 8. CDR3 length equals 16 residues. CDR3 amino acids: CASSRRDRGEAGELFF. The CDR3 bases that were read are TGTGCCAGCTCACGCCGGGACAGGGGCGAAGCCGGGGAG.

This clone was observed many times. The read terminates 3 residues before the CDR3 end, so the remaining end is supplied by the germline J gene. The V call is TRBV2, the J call TRBJ1-2, with D perhaps matching TRBD1 (6 bases). Trimming removed 1 base at V and 4 bases at J, with 13 bases between. Germline assignment: CDR1 SNHLY and CDR2 FYNNEI. The CDR3 runs 15 residues. The chain's CDR3 is CASSEGWTAPYGYTF. CDR3 bases read: TGTGCCAGCAGTGAAGGGTGGACAGCTCCCTATGGC.

The sample holds a few counts of this clone. The CDR3 end lies 3 residues beyond the end of the read and is filled in from the germline J gene. The rearrangement links TRBV7-9 to TRBJ1-4; D not certain. The CDR3 loop spans 14 amino acids. V was clipped by 5 bases and J by 0 bases, with 7 bases between them. Germline CDR1 is SEHNR and CDR2 is FQNEAQ (reference sequence). The CDR3 spells CASSPPATNEKLFF. The DNA read from the CDR3 is TGTGCCAGCAGCCCTCCAGCAACTAATGAAAAA.

This clone was found many times. The read ends 3 residues early relative to the CDR3; the germline J gene fills the gap. The chain employs TRBV18 and TRBJ1-1; D is possibly TRBD1 (6 bases). The CDR3 has 15 residues. The V gene lost 1 base and the J gene lost 4 bases, with 13 bases spanning the gap. Germline values: CDR1 KGHSH, CDR2 LQKENI. The CDR3 DNA, read in part, is TGTGCCAGCTCACCACGGACAGCGGATGTCACTGAA. It translates to CASSPRTADVTE. The full CDR3 protein is CASSPRTADVTEAFF.

As for this clone: The read terminates 3 residues ahead of where the CDR3 ends, so the germline J gene completes it. The genes are TRBV11-2 and TRBJ2-5, with a possible D match to TRBD1 (5 bases). The CDR3 covers 15 residues. V was clipped by 5 bases and J by 5 bases, with 18 bases between them. Germline-derived CDR1 and CDR2 are SGHAT and FQNNGV. The CDR3 loop reads CASSEIQGGVETQYF. The CDR3 DNA, read in part, is TGTGCCAGCAGCGAAATCCAGGGTGGGGTGGAGACC.

This clone was seen repeatedly, ten times or more. The missing CDR3 end, 3 residues past where the read stops, is filled in from the germline J gene. The V call is TRBV7-9, the J call TRBJ2-1; weak D call: TRBD2 (5 bases). Germline V CDR1 and CDR2: SEHNR, FQNEAQ (reference sequence). The CDR3 spans 15 residues. V was clipped by 1 base and J by 9 bases, with 16 bases between them. Incomplete CDR3 DNA: TGTGCCAGCAGCTTAGAGGTCGGCACTAGGTCTGAG. Its protein product is CASSLEVGTRSE. The entire CDR3 protein reads CASSLEVGTRSEQFF.

About this clone itself: The CDR3 end falls 3 residues outside the read, so it is completed with the germline J gene. The genes are TRBV11-2 and TRBJ1-2, with 11 bases aligning to TRBD1. The length of the CDR3 is 13 residues. The V gene's germline CDR1 is SGHAT and CDR2 FQNNGV. Partial CDR3 DNA: TGTGCCAGCAGCCCTTGGACAGGGGGCGGC. As protein: CASSPWTGGG. The full-length CDR3 reads as CASSPWTGGGYTF.

This clone has a count of ten or more. The CDR3 end falls 3 residues outside the read, so it is completed with the germline J gene. The rearrangement joins TRBV7-2 to TRBJ2-6, with D perhaps matching TRBD1 (5 bases). The CDR3 length is 15 residues. Trimming left V 9 bases short and J 0 bases short, with 12 bases between. Germline V gene data show CDR1 as SGHTA and CDR2 as FQGNSA. The CDR3 protein is CARPTGTSGANVLTF. The DNA read from the CDR3 is TGTGCCAGACCAACAGGCACCTCTGGGGCCAACGTC.

Ten or more counts support this clone. Coverage ceases 3 residues before the CDR3 finishes, and the germline J gene fills in the end. The chain recombines TRBV28 with TRBJ2-5; D is perhaps TRBD1 (7 bases). The CDR3 contains 15 residues. V lost 3 bases to trimming and J lost 1 base, with 12 bases between them. Germline CDR1 is MDHEN and CDR2 is SYDVKM. CDR3 DNA (partial): TGTGCCAGCAGTTTCGGGGGACAGCTCCAAGAGACC. Translating gives CASSFGGQLQET. In full, the CDR3 is CASSFGGQLQETQYF.

This clone was observed at least ten times. The read ends 3 residues early relative to the CDR3; the germline J gene fills the gap. The rearrangement joins TRBV2 to TRBJ2-7; 7 bases match TRBD1. The CDR3 is 13 residues long. Germline trimming cut 6 bases from V and 3 bases from J; bases unmatched to any gene: 5. Germline V gene lookup returns CDR1 SNHLY and CDR2 FYNNEI. The CDR3 DNA, read in part, is TGTGCCAGCAGCGCCGGGACAGTCTACGAG. Protein product: CASSAGTVYE. The full CDR3 protein is CASSAGTVYEQYF.

The table lists this clone with many counts. Coverage ceases 3 residues before the CDR3 finishes, and the germline J gene fills in the end. V is TRBV6-1 and J is TRBJ2-3; perhaps TRBD2 as D (6 bases). The V end lost 7 bases, the J end lost 1 base, and 12 bases lay between the germline ends. The length of the CDR3 is 14 residues. Germline V lookup: CDR1 MNHNS, CDR2 SASEGT. CDR3 protein: CASNQAGGTDTQYF. CDR3 DNA, as far as it was read: TGTGCCAGCAATCAAGCGGGCGGCACAGATACG.

This clone has ten or more counts. The CDR3 is cut off 3 residues early in the read; its end comes from the germline J gene. This chain connects TRBV18 to TRBJ1-5, with a possible D match to TRBD1 (5 bases). The ends were cut back, 5 bases at V and 0 bases at J, with 14 bases in the middle. Looked up from germline, CDR1 is KGHSH and CDR2 is LQKENI. CDR3 length: 16 amino acids. The CDR3 spells CASSSTGAASNQPQHF. CDR3 DNA, as far as it was read: TGTGCCAGCTCATCCACTGGGGCAGCTAGCAATCAGCCC.

This clone has a count of ten or more. The read ends 3 residues shy of where the CDR3 ends; the end is completed using the germline J gene. The chain employs TRBV30 and TRBJ1-3, with D uncertain. The CDR3 runs to 15 residues. Trimming cost V 4 bases and J 2 bases, with 15 bases left between them. Germline CDR1 and CDR2: GTSNPN and SVGIG (reference sequence). The CDR3 DNA, read in part, is TGTGCCTGGAAGCTACAGCGGACCGCTGGAAACACC. The encoded protein is CAWKLQRTAGNT. The CDR3 as a whole reads CAWKLQRTAGNTIYF.

This clone was observed at least ten times. Read data end 3 residues before the CDR3 end; the end is taken from the germline J gene. The J gene is TRBJ1-1, the V gene TRBV19; TRBD1 agrees at 7 bases. Germline lookup yields CDR1 LNHDA and CDR2 SQIVND (reference sequence). This CDR3 comprises 12 residues. CDR3 protein: CASRRLQGEAFF. The sequenced part of the CDR3 DNA is TGTGCCAGTAGACGACTACAGGGGGAA. Looking up the rest from reference TRBV19 and TRBJ1-1 gives the full variable domain: DGGITQSPKYLFRKEGQNVTLSCEQNLNHDAMYWYRQDPGQGLRLIYYSQIVNDFQKGDIAEGYSVSREKKESFPLTVTSAQKNPTAFYLCASRRLQGEAFFGQGTRLTVV.

This clone has ten or more counts. The read finishes 3 residues shy of the CDR3 end, and the germline J gene is used to complete it. The chain combines TRBV30 with TRBJ1-2, with 9 positions matching TRBD1. The ends lost 4 bases at V and 5 bases at J; junction bases unmatched: 5. The germline V gene has CDR1 GTSNPN and CDR2 SVGIG (reference sequence). CDR3 size: 13 residues. CDR3 in amino acids: CAWTGTGRYGYTF. CDR3 DNA (partial): TGTGCCTGGACCGGGACAGGGCGGTATGGC.

This clone has at least ten counts. One junction end disagrees with the germline gene, perhaps due to a read error. The read ends 3 residues before the CDR3 terminus; that terminus is restored from the germline J gene. V and J are TRBV7-7 and TRBJ2-2; TRBD1 matches 8 bases. The length of the CDR3 is 16 residues. CDR1 and CDR2 (germline): SSHAT, FNYEAQ (reference sequence). CDR3 bases read: TGTGCTAGCAGCTTAGGGACAGGTTCCAACACCGGGGAG. The encoded protein is CASSLGTGSNTGE. The entire CDR3 protein reads CASSLGTGSNTGELFF.

The sample holds many counts of this clone. The DNA ends 3 residues before the CDR3 does, and the rest of the CDR3 is filled in from the germline J gene. The V call is TRBV20-1, the J call TRBJ2-1, with 8 bases fitting TRBD2. The ends lost 4 bases at V and 8 bases at J; junction bases unmatched: 7. The germline CDR1 and CDR2 sequences are DFQATT and SNEGSKA (reference sequence). The CDR3 extends over 13 amino acids. CDR3 sequence reads: CSATPGGGDEQFF. The covered CDR3 bases are TGCAGTGCTACACCCGGGGGGGGCGATGAG.

Details on this clone: The read comes to an end 3 residues before the CDR3 does, leaving the germline J gene to fill in the end. V and J are TRBV6-1 and TRBJ2-3; a weak D match, TRBD2 (7 bases). Germline V gene data show CDR1 as MNHNS and CDR2 as SASEGT. The V and J ends lost 2 bases and 1 base respectively, with 13 bases between them. The CDR3 runs to 16 residues. The CDR3 spells CASSEMEGGGTDTQYF. CDR3 DNA (partial): TGTGCCAGCAGTGAAATGGAGGGGGGGGGCACAGATACG.

This clone was observed at least ten times. The read falls 3 residues short of the CDR3 end, and the missing part is taken from the germline J gene. V usage is TRBV7-9 and J usage is TRBJ2-4; weak D call: TRBD2 (6 bases). There are 12 residues in the CDR3. From germline, CDR1 is SEHNR and CDR2 FQNEAQ (reference sequence). CDR3 DNA (partial): TGTGCCAGCAGTTACTCCGGGGGTGAT. Translation gives CASSYSGGD. The entire CDR3 is CASSYSGGDQYF. Based on the CDR3 plus reference TRBV7-9 and TRBJ2-4, the full variable domain is DTGVSQNPRHKITKRGQNVTFRCDPISEHNRLYWYRQTLGQGPEFLTYFQNEAQLEKSRLLSDRFSAERPKGSFSTLEIQRTEQGDSAMYLCASSYSGGDQYFGAGTRLSVL.

This clone was seen ten or more times. The read ends 3 residues early relative to the CDR3; the germline J gene fills the gap. The chain recombines TRBV12-3 or TRBV12-4 with TRBJ1-1; D gene unclear. The ends were cut back, 1 base at V and 0 bases at J, with 3 bases in the middle. The CDR3 covers 13 residues. CDR3 sequence: CASSLGMNTEAFF. The covered CDR3 bases are TGTGCCAGCAGTTTAGGTATGAACACTGAA.